The sequence of this TCR beta chain was determined in a study of cytomegalovirus exposure and HLA in healthy donors. Study details: The Caucasian-associated ancestry cluster contained 81% of the 300 to 400 genotyped donors. Whole-study findings and limits: 87-base-pair reads could not separate some V segments, including TRBV6-2 and TRBV6-3. As a later analysis revealed, most CMV-associated TCR beta chains appeared HLA-restricted. Rarity characterized most TCR sequences, yet some public TCRs appeared in many donors.

The PCR contained 60 Vbeta and 13 Jbeta primers. Clones were sequenced by immunoSEQ multiplex PCR, and TCRdb holds only the in-frame ones, with some missing. The sample holds tens of thousands of clones, roughly 82% seen once. V lost 9 bases and J lost 6; bases outside the gene matches: 8. Germline CDR1 reads LNHDA; CDR2 reads SQIVND (reference sequence). CDR3 length: 13 amino acids. As concerns this clone: No antigen is known for it.

The sequence was collected from a male donor in good health and CMV-seropositive. This chain connects TRBV19 to TRBJ1-2, with 9 bases aligning to TRBD1. What was sequenced was PBMCs. CDR3 loop: CASGRTGGDGYTF. The CDR3 bases are TGTGCCAGCGGGAGAACAGGGGGCGATGGCTACACCTTC.